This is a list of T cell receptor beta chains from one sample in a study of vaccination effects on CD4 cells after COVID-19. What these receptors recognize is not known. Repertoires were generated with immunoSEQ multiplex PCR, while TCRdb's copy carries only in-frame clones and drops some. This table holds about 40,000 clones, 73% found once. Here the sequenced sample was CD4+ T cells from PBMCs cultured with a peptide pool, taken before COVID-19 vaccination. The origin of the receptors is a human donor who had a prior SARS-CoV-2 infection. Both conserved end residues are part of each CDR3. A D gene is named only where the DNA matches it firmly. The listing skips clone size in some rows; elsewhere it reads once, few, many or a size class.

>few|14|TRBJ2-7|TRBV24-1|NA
CATSDSQKGDEQYF
TGTGCCACCAGTGATTCGCAAAAGGGGGACGAGCAGTACTTC
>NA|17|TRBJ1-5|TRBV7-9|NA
CASSSGGAGGVHQPQHF
TGTGCCAGCAGCTCCGGTGGAGCCGGGGGCGTGCATCAGCCCCAGCATTTT
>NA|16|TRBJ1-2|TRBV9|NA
CASSLQARQSVYGYTF
TGTGCCAGCAGCTTACAAGCCCGACAAAGCGTCTATGGCTACACCTTC
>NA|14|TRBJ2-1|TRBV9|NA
CASSVGSSYNEQFF
TGTGCCAGCAGCGTCGGTAGCTCCTACAATGAGCAGTTCTTC
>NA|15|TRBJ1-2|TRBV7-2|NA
CASSLGFGENYGYTF
TGTGCCAGCAGCTTAGGATTCGGCGAAAACTATGGCTACACCTTC
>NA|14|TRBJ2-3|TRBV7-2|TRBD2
CASSPSGRTDTQYF
TGTGCCAGCAGCCCTAGCGGACGCACAGATACGCAGTATTTT
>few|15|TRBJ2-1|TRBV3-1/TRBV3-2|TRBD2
CASSQVLAGEGEQFF
TGTGCCAGCAGCCAAGTCCTAGCGGGAGAGGGTGAGCAGTTCTTC
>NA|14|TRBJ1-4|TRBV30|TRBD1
CAWSLDRGNEKLFF
TGTGCCTGGAGTCTGGACAGGGGTAATGAAAAACTGTTTTTT
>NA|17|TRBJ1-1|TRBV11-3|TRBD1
CASSLGLGTDRNTEAFF
TGTGCCAGCAGCTTAGGATTGGGGACAGACCGGAACACTGAAGCTTTCTTT
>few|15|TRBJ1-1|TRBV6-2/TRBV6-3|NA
CASSLQGSLNTEAFF
TGTGCCAGCAGCTTACAAGGATCTTTGAACACTGAAGCTTTCTTT
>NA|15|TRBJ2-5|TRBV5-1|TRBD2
CASSFTTSAQETQYF
TGCGCCAGCAGCTTTACGACTAGCGCACAAGAGACCCAGTACTTC
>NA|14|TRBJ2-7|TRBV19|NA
CASSIRGPAYEQYF
TGTGCCAGTAGTATTAGAGGGCCTGCCTACGAGCAGTACTTC
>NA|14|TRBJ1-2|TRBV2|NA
CASSQLGEGGGYTF
TGTGCCAGCAGCCAACTTGGGGAGGGTGGTGGCTACACCTTC
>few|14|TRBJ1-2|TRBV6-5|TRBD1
CASSQGQPFYGYTF
TGTGCCAGCAGTCAGGGACAGCCTTTCTATGGCTACACCTTC
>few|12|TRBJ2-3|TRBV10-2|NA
CASRGRADTQYF
TGCGCCAGCAGGGGGCGCGCAGATACGCAGTATTTT
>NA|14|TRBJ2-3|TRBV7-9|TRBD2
CASSFSAGGDTQYF
TGTGCCAGCAGCTTTTCGGCGGGGGGTGATACGCAGTATTTT